This TCR beta chain came from a study of blood T cells in healthy people across ages (dated by TCRdb to 2013 to 2016). With respect to the entire study: In model experiments, template switching captured roughly one uniquely barcoded TCR beta cDNA molecule for every two T cells. Using deep sequencing normalized with unique cDNA molecular identifiers, the study measured how TCR beta repertoire diversity changes with age. Four age groups were formed from the donors: young (average approximately 17 years), middle-aged (approximately 40), aged (roughly 59) and long-lived (more than 75). To avoid experimental bias, donors of different ages were randomly spread across the sequencing lanes. The study analyzed two additional independent replicas of 1 million unique cDNA reads from the same blood draw for two donors, one aged 18 to 30 and one aged 80 or older. Study-level results and caveats: The long-lived group showed more naive CD4+ T cells, fewer expanded clones and increased TCR diversity than the aged group, suggesting age selection. Because profiling used bulk unsorted PBMCs, naive and antigen-experienced compartments could not be compared conclusively. Estimates of total diversity based on one million sequenced T cells were considered lower bounds and underestimates. There was a strong correlation between observed TCR beta diversity and the percentage of naive T cells measured by flow cytometry. Observed TCR beta diversity per million T cells fell roughly linearly with age, and a significant reduction was already apparent by age roughly 41. The CMV infection status of donors was not known, potentially confounding age-related changes in expanded clonotypes.

As regards this clonotype: Its antigen remains unidentified. Base qualities are missing; no much larger clone stands one base away.

Libraries were built with 5' RACE. Sequencing relied on an Illumina HiSeq 2500. A second roughly 7 to 11 cycle PCR used a sample-barcoded 5' primer and a J-beta primer mix. A template-switch 5' adaptor carrying 12 random nucleotides introduced a unique molecular identifier onto each TCR beta cDNA molecule. Each sample yielded at least 3 million CDR3-containing paired-end reads. First-strand cDNA was synthesized from all RNA with the Mint cDNA synthesis kit, primed by a TRBC-specific oligonucleotide. After uracil-DNA glycosylase treatment, a first 18-cycle PCR used universal primers M1SS and BC2_uni_R on all cDNA. On the study's bioinformatics: Each sample was normalized by randomly selecting 1 million high-quality reads, each carrying a distinct molecular identifier. Reads sharing molecular identifiers were discarded rather than binned into consensus sequences. MiTCR, with a Q25 quality threshold and the strictest error-elimination algorithm, was used for CDR3 identification, clonotype clustering and error correction. Lower-bound total TCR beta diversity was estimated with a nonparametric unseen species model using Euler transformation. In-frame beta chains were kept once TCRdb had trimmed the public reads at Q25 with fastp and called clones with MiXCR. Each record represents a unique CDR3 protein, reported with the most common genes and DNA among its rows. The V and J calls and clone size come from TCRdb's table, not from the authors' own analysis. Recorded for this sample are 450,000 to 700,000 distinct CDR3 sequences; about 26% of them occurred a single time. The ten largest clones represent around 20% of the sample.

From the germline V gene, CDR1 is KGHSH and CDR2 is LQKENI. From the cysteine through the phenylalanine, the CDR3 covers 14 amino acids. Only the CDR3 region is kept as DNA, spanning 42 bases read in frame from base 1. At the junction V is shortened by 5 bases and J by 3 bases, with 10 bases in between. The 35 to 40 donors, aged about 6 to 100 years, were systemically healthy Caucasian individuals from Russia. Approximately 9 milliliters of peripheral blood were collected from each donor into EDTA-treated Vacutainer tubes. Ficoll-Paque density-gradient centrifugation was used to isolate PBMCs, with at least 6.5 million obtained per sample. Total RNA was extracted from PBMCs with Trizol reagent, with at least 5.5 micrograms obtained per sample. For every donor, flow cytometry on a PBMC aliquot measured the percentage of naive CD45RAhigh/CD27high T cells.

Sequenced input: blood. The clonotype originates from a woman in her seventies in good health. The chain was built from TRBV18 and TRBJ2-2; the D segment could be TRBD1, given 6 matching bases. The nucleotide sequence is given as TGTGCCAGCTCATGGGACACCTACACCGGGGAGCTGTTTTTT. Its translation is CASSWDTYTGELFF. Beyond the CDR3, the reference TRBV18 and TRBJ2-2 genes provide the residues; the full variable domain reads: NAGVMQNPRHLVRRRGQEARLRCSPMKGHSHVYWYRQLPEEGLKFMVYLQKENIIDESGMPKERFSAEFPKEGPSILRIQQVVRGDSAAYFCASSWDTYTGELFFGEGSRLTVL.